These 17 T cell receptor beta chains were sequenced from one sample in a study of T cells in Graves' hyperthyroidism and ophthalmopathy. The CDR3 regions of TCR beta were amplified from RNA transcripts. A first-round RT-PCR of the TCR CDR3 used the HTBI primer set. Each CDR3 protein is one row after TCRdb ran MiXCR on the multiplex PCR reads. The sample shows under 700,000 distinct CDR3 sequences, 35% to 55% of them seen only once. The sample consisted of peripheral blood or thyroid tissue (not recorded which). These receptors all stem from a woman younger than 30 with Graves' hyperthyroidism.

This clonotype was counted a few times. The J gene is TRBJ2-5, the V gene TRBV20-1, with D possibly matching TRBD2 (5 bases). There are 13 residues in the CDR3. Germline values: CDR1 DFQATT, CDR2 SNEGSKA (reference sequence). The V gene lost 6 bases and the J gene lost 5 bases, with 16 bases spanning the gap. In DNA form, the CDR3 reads TGCAGTGCCCGTCATTTCGGGGAGGAGACCCAGTACTTC. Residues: CSARHFGEETQYF.

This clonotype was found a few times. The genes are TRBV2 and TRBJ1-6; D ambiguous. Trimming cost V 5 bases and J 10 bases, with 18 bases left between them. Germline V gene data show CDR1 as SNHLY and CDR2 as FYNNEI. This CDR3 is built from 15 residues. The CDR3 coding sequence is TGTGCCAGCAGTTCGGATTGGGCCCTCATATCACCCCTCCACTTT. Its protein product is CASSSDWALISPLHF.

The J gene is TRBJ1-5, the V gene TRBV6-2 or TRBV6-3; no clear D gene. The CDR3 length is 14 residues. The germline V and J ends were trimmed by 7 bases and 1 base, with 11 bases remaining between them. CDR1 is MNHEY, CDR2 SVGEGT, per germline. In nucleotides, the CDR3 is TGTGCCAGCACCATGCATCCGAGCAATCAGCCCCAGCATTTT. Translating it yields CASTMHPSNQPQHF.

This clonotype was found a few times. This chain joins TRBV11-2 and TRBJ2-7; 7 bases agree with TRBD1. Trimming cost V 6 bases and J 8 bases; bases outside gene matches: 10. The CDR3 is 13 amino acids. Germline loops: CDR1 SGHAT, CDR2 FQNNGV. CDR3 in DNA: TGTGCCAGCAGACTCCGGGACAGCACCCAGCAGTACTTC. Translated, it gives CASRLRDSTQQYF.

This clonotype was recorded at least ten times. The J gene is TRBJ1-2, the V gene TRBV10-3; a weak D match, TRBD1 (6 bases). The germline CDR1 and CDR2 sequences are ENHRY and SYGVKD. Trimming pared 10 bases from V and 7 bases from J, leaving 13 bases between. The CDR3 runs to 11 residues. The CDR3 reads CATQDSSGYTF. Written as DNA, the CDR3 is TGTGCCACCCAGGACAGCAGTGGCTACACCTTC.

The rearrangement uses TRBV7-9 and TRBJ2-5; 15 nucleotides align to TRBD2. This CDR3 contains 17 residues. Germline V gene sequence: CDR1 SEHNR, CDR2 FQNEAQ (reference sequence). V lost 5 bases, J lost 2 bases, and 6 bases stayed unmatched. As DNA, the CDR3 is TGTGCCAGCAGCCCGGCGGGGACTAGCGGGAGGCAAGAGACCCAGTACTTC. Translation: CASSPAGTSGRQETQYF.

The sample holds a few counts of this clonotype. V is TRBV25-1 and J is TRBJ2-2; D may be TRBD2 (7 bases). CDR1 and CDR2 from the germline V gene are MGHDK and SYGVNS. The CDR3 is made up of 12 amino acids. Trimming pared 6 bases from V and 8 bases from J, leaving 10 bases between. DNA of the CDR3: TGTGCCAGCAGGGGGGGGACAGGGGAGCTGTTTTTT. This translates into CASRGGTGELFF.

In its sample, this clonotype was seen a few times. CDR3 sequence: CSASPRFRVGQETQYF. The CDR3, as DNA: TGCAGTGCTAGTCCCCGGTTCCGAGTGGGACAAGAGACCCAGTACTTC. This chain uses TRBV20-1 with TRBJ2-5; D not certain. The V gene lost 3 bases and the J gene lost 2 bases, with 19 bases spanning the gap. Germline loops: CDR1 DFQATT, CDR2 SNEGSKA (reference sequence). The CDR3 is made up of 16 amino acids.

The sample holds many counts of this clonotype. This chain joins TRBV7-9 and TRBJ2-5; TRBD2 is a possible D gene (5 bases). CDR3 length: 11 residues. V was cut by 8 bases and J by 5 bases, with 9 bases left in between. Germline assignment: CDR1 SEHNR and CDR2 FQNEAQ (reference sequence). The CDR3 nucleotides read TGTGCCAGCGCGGGCGGGGAGACCCAGTACTTC. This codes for CASAGGETQYF.

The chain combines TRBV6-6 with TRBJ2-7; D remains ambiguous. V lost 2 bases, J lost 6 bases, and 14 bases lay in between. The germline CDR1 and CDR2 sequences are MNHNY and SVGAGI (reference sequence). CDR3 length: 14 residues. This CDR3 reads CASSYGIQVSEQYF. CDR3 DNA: TGTGCCAGCAGTTACGGGATTCAGGTTTCCGAGCAGTACTTC.

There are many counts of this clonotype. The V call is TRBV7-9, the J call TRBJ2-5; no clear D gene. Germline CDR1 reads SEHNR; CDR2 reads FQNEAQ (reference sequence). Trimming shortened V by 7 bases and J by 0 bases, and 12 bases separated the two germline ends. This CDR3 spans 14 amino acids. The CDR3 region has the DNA TGTGCCAGCACCAAGACGTCAGACCAAGAGACCCAGTACTTC. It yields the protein CASTKTSDQETQYF.

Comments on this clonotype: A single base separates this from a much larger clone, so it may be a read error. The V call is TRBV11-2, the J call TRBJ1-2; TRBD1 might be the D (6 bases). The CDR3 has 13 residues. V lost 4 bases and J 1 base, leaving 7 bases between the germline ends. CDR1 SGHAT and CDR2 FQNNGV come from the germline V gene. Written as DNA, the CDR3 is TGTGCCAGCAGCTGGACAGATAACTATGGCTACACCTTC. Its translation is CASSWTDNYGYTF.

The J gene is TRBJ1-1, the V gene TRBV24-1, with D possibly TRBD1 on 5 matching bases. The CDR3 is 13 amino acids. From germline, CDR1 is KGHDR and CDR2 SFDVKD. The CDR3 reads CASRRDANTEAFF. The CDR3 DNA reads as TGTGCTAGTCGCAGGGACGCGAACACTGAAGCTTTCTTT.

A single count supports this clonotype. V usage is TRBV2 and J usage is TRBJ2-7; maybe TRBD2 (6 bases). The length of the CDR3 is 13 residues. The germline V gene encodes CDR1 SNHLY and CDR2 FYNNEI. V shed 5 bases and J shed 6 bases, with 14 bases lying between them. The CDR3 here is CASSWGDEGEQYF. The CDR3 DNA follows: TGTGCCAGCAGTTGGGGGGACGAGGGCGAGCAGTACTTC.

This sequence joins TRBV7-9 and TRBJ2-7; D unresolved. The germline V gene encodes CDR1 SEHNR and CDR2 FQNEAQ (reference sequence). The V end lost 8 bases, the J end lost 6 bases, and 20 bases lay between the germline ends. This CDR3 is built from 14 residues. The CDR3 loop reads CASGSRRFGSEQYF. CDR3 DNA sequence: TGTGCCAGCGGGTCCCGCAGATTTGGTTCCGAGCAGTACTTC.

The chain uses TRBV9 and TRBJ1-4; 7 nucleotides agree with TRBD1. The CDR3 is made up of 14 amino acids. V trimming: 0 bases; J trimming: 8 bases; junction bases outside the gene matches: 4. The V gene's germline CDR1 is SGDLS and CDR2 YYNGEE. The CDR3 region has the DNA TGTGCCAGCAGCGTAGGACAGGGAGACGAAAAACTGTTTTTT. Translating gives CASSVGQGDEKLFF.

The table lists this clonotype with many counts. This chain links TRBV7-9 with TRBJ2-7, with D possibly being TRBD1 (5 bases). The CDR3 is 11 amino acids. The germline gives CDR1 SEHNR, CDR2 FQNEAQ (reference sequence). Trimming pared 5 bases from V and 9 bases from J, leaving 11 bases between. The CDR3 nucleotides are TGTGCCAGCAGCCAAGGGGATCCGCAGTACTTC. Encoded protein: CASSQGDPQYF.